These 5 T cell receptor beta chains were sequenced from one sample in a study of early T cells in non-severe SARS-CoV-2 infection. TCRdb ran MiXCR on the 5' RACE reads and lists one entry per CDR3 protein. The table has about 64,000 distinct CDR3 sequences, roughly a fifth seen once; the top ten hold 16%. The sequencing used whole blood, collected at baseline. These receptors all stem from an adult who was a healthcare worker with PCR-confirmed SARS-CoV-2 infection or an uninfected control (not recorded which).

This chain joins TRBV5-1 and TRBJ2-1; 7 nucleotides line up with TRBD2. The CDR3 has 16 amino acids. Germline V CDR1 and CDR2: SGHRS, YFSETQ. V dropped 4 bases and J dropped 0; count of bases not matched to a gene: 7. Written as DNA, the CDR3 is TGCGCCAGCAGCCGGGACGGGGGGAGCTCCTACAATGAGCAGTTCTTC. Its protein is CASSRDGGSSYNEQFF.

The chain links TRBV30 to TRBJ2-6; D is uncertain. The CDR3 is made up of 12 amino acids. Trimming removed 4 bases from V and 2 bases from J, with 3 bases in between. Germline CDR1 GTSNPN, CDR2 SVGIG (reference sequence). The CDR3 nucleotides read TGTGCCTGGACGCCTGGGGCCAACGTCCTGACTTTC. Its translation is CAWTPGANVLTF.

The table lists this clonotype with a few counts. This rearrangement joins TRBV27 to TRBJ2-3; 7 bases are shared with TRBD1. The germline gives CDR1 MNHEY, CDR2 SMNVEV (reference sequence). V shed 3 bases, J shed 4 bases, and the junction held 4 bases outside the gene matches. This CDR3 region has 14 residues. The CDR3 loop reads CASSFGDSSDTQYF. In DNA form, the CDR3 reads TGTGCCAGCAGTTTTGGGGACAGCTCAGATACGCAGTATTTT.

This clonotype appeared a single time. The chain carries TRBV18 and TRBJ1-1; no clear D gene. The ends were cut back, 6 bases at V and 3 bases at J, with 14 bases in the middle. There are 14 residues in the CDR3. Germline V gene sequence: CDR1 KGHSH, CDR2 LQKENI. CDR3 coding DNA: TGTGCCAGCTCTCCTCGGAGGGCGGACACTGAAGCTTTCTTT. Its translation is CASSPRRADTEAFF.

Many counts were recorded for this clonotype. This chain links TRBV5-5 with TRBJ2-5, with D uncertain. Germline CDR1 is SGHKS and CDR2 is YYEKEE (reference sequence). The CDR3 length is 13 residues. The V end was cut by 4 bases, the J end by 4 bases, with 11 bases between. In nucleotides, the CDR3 is TGTGCCAGCAGCCGGGCCCCACCAGAGACCCAGTACTTC. It yields the protein CASSRAPPETQYF.